This T cell receptor beta chain was found in a study of T cells in Graves' hyperthyroidism and ophthalmopathy. This clonotype was found many times. Germline CDR1 reads SQVTM; CDR2 reads ANQGSEA. The V end was cut by 0 bases, the J end by 4 bases, with 10 bases between. CDR3 length: 13 amino acids. Amplification of TCR beta CDR3 regions used RNA as the template. The HTBI set primed first-round TCR CDR3 RT-PCR. TCRdb processed the multiplex PCR reads anew with MiXCR; each CDR3 protein has one entry. This table has roughly 500,000 distinct CDR3 sequences, about 15% appearing once. This TCR was sampled from a woman in her twenties or thirties with Graves' hyperthyroidism that later progressed to Graves' ophthalmopathy. Material for sequencing was blood. The genes are TRBV29-1 and TRBJ2-7; D is ambiguous. The CDR3 coding sequence is TGCAGCGTTGAAGATCAGCACTTATACGAGCAGTACTTC. It codes for CSVEDQHLYEQYF.